In its sample, the clone carrying this T cell receptor beta chain was seen a few times. The data derive from a study of blood T cell repertoires in COVID-19. Across the study: The United States, Italy and Spain supplied acute and convalescent COVID-19 samples.

The germline CDR1 and CDR2 sequences are MRHNA and SNTAGT. The V end was cut by 0 bases, the J end by 2 bases, with 17 bases between. CDR3 size: 17 residues. Original processing notes: Reference gene primer amplification gave estimated nucleated cell counts. This table comes from immunoSEQ multiplex PCR, and its TCRdb copy is limited to in-frame clones, with some not included. From that table come the V and J calls and clone size; the DNA was used to work out D and trimming. The data contain some 160,000 clones, approximately 82% of them singletons. This receptor was obtained from a man aged 70 or older who had recovered from COVID-19. The rearrangement uses TRBV6-4 and TRBJ2-7; D perhaps matches TRBD1 (5 bases). The sample consisted of peripheral blood. CDR3 nucleotide sequence: TGTGCCAGCAGTGACTCGATCCTGGGGCCATTGACCTACGAGCAGTACTTC. Translating it yields CASSDSILGPLTYEQYF.